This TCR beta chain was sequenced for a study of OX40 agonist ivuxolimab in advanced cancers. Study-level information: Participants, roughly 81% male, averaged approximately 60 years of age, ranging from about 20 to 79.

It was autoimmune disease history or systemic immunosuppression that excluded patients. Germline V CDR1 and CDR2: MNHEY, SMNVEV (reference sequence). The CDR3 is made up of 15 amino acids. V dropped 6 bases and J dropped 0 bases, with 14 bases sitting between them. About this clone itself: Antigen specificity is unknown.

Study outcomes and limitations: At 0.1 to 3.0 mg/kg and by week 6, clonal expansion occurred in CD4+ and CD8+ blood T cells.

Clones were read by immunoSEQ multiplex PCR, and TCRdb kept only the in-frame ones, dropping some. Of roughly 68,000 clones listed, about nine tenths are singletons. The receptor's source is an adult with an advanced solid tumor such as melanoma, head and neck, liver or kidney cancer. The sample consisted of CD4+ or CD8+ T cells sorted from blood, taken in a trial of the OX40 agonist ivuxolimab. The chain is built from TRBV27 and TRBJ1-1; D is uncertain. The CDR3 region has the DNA TGTGCCAGCAGCCAAAGAGGGTCCATGAACACTGAAGCTTTCTTT. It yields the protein CASSQRGSMNTEAFF.